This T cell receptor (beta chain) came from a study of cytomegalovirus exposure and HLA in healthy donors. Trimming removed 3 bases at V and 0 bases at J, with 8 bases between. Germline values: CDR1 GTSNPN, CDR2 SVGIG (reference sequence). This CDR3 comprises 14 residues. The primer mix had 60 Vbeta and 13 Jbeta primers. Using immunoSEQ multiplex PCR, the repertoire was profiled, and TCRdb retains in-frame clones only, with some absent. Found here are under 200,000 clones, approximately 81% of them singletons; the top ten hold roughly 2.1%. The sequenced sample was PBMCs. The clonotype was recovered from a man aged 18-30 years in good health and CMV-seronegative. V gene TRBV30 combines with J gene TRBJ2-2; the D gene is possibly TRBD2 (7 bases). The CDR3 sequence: CAWRGGANTGELFF. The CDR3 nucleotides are TGTGCCTGGAGAGGGGGGGCGAACACCGGGGAGCTGTTTTTT.